This T cell receptor beta chain was observed in a study of T cell repertoires in cytomegalovirus infection. A few counts support this clonotype. A single record per CDR3 protein comes from TCRdb applying MiXCR to the reads. Among about 190,000 distinct CDR3 sequences listed, roughly 28% were seen once. This CDR3 has 14 residues. Trimming removed 4 bases at V and 1 base at J, with 8 bases between. Germline-derived CDR1 and CDR2 are SNHLY and FYNNEI. Sample: PBMCs. This chain joins TRBV2 and TRBJ1-5; no clear D. The TCR was taken from a human donor in good health (CMV status not recorded). Some clones in this sample may be carry-over from other donors' samples. The CDR3 loop is CASSVSGSNQPQHF. CDR3 nucleotides: TGTGCCAGCAGTGTATCCGGCAGCAATCAGCCCCAGCATTTT.